These T cell receptor beta chains were read from a single sample in a study of cytomegalovirus exposure and HLA in healthy donors. Clones were read by immunoSEQ multiplex PCR, and TCRdb kept only the in-frame ones, dropping some. The sample has 100,000 to 150,000 clones, about 88% seen once. Sequenced material: PBMCs. The receptors were sampled from a woman younger than 30 in good health and CMV-seronegative. Both conserved end residues are part of each CDR3. Fields, in order: D gene, V gene, clone size, J gene, CDR3 DNA, CDR3 protein. A D gene is named only where the DNA matches it firmly. For some rows the clone size is stated as once, few or many, or as a class when expanded; others skip it.

>.|TRBV5-1|.|TRBJ1-1
TGCGCCAGCAGCCGGGAGCTAGGCCCACTAAACACTGAAGCTTTCTTT
CASSRELGPLNTEAFF
>.|TRBV7-2|.|TRBJ1-1
TGTGCCAGCAGCTTAGTCGACAGTACTGAAGCTTTCTTT
CASSLVDSTEAFF
>.|TRBV6-1|once|TRBJ2-5
TGTGCCAGCAGTGAAGGAGGAGGACCTCAAGAGACCCAGTACTTC
CASSEGGGPQETQYF
>TRBD1|TRBV19|.|TRBJ1-2
TGTGCCAGTAGTATAAGAAGGACAGGGAATGGCTACACCTTC
CASSIRRTGNGYTF
>TRBD1|TRBV19|.|TRBJ2-1
TGTGCCAGTAGCGACAGGGTCCTCTACAATGAGCAGTTCTTC
CASSDRVLYNEQFF
>.|TRBV27|.|TRBJ2-5
TGTGCCAGCAGTTTAGGGCGCTCGGACAGCGAAGAGACCCAGTACTTC
CASSLGRSDSEETQYF
>.|TRBV11-3|.|TRBJ2-1
TGTGCCAGCAGCTTAGAATCAGGCAATGAGCAGTTCTTC
CASSLESGNEQFF
>.|TRBV5-1|.|TRBJ1-6
TGCGCCAGCAGCTTGGATCCAGGTTCCTCACCCCTCCACTTT
CASSLDPGSSPLHF
>.|TRBV9|once|TRBJ2-3
TGTGCCAGCAGCTCTACCAGCACAGATACGCAGTATTTT
CASSSTSTDTQYF
>.|TRBV19|few|TRBJ2-2
TGTGCCAGTGGGGGGTTGGTTGGCGGGGAGCTGTTTTTT
CASGGLVGGELFF
>.|TRBV29-1|.|TRBJ2-2
TGCAGCGTTGAAGATCCCGACTTGTTGAACACCGGGGAGCTGTTTTTT
CSVEDPDLLNTGELFF
>TRBD2|TRBV2|.|TRBJ2-7
TGTGCCAGCAGGACTAGCGGGAGTAACGAGCAGTACTTC
CASRTSGSNEQYF
>.|TRBV19|.|TRBJ1-4
TGTGCCAGTAGTTCCCGGGTCCCGAATGAAAAACTGTTTTTT
CASSSRVPNEKLFF
>.|TRBV27|.|TRBJ2-7
TGTGCCAGCATGTCCCCCGGGGAAACCTACGAGCAGTACTTC
CASMSPGETYEQYF
>TRBD1|TRBV7-8|.|TRBJ1-3
TGTGCCAGCAGTGGGGGACAGCCCCGCTCTGGAAACACCATATATTTT
CASSGGQPRSGNTIYF
>TRBD2|TRBV6-5|.|TRBJ2-3
TGTGCCAGCAGTTACTCCCTAGCGGGGCTAGATACGCAGTATTTT
CASSYSLAGLDTQYF
>.|TRBV27|.|TRBJ2-1
TGTGCCAGCAGTTTATCTCCCAGTGAGCAGTTCTTC
CASSLSPSEQFF
>.|TRBV5-1|.|TRBJ2-7
TGCGCCAGCAGCTTGGTTGGCGGATTCTCCTACGAGCAGTACTTC
CASSLVGGFSYEQYF
>.|TRBV7-2|.|TRBJ2-2
TGTGCCAGCAGCTTAGCGTCCCTTAGCGGAAACACCGGGGAGCTGTTTTTT
CASSLASLSGNTGELFF
>.|TRBV15|.|TRBJ1-5
TGTGCCACCAGCAGAGATATTAGTCAGCCCCAGCATTTT
CATSRDISQPQHF
>TRBD1|TRBV2|.|TRBJ1-4
TGTGCCACCCATCGACAGGGGGCCTTGAATGAAAAACTGTTTTTT
CATHRQGALNEKLFF
>.|TRBV7-6|once|TRBJ1-6
TGTGCCAGCAGCCGGGGGGCTCCAGGGAGTTCACCCCTCCACTTT
CASSRGAPGSSPLHF
>.|TRBV28|.|TRBJ1-3
TGTGCCAGCAGTTCCAGTCTAACGGGAGGAAACACCATATATTTT
CASSSSLTGGNTIYF
>.|TRBV5-8|.|TRBJ2-7
TGTGCCAGCGATGAACCGGGACAAGTCTACGAGCAGTACTTC
CASDEPGQVYEQYF
>TRBD2|TRBV5-1|.|TRBJ2-2
TGCGCCAGCAGCTTGTCTAGCGGGATTAACGGGGAGCTGTTTTTT
CASSLSSGINGELFF
>TRBD1|TRBV9|.|TRBJ1-2
TGTGCCAGCAGCGTAGCTTTGGGACAGGTGTATGGCTACACCTTC
CASSVALGQVYGYTF
>TRBD1|TRBV27|.|TRBJ1-5
TGTGCCAGCAGTTTACAGGGGGAAAATCAGCCCCAGCATTTT
CASSLQGENQPQHF
>TRBD2|TRBV18|.|TRBJ2-3
TGTGCCAGCTCACCGTCAGCGGGAGTAACAGATACGCAGTATTTT
CASSPSAGVTDTQYF
>TRBD1|TRBV4-1|.|TRBJ1-5
TGCGCCAGCAGCCACGGGACAGGGGGCGCCTTTAGCAATCAGCCCCAGCATTTT
CASSHGTGGAFSNQPQHF
>.|TRBV25-1|once|TRBJ1-2
TGTGCCAGCAGTGAATCGGGGTCCTATGGCTACACCTTC
CASSESGSYGYTF
>.|TRBV14|.|TRBJ2-5
TGTGCCAGCAGCCAACCAGACTCGGACCGAGGCGGGGCCCAGTACTTC
CASSQPDSDRGGAQYF